These T cell receptor beta chains were read from a single sample in a study of blood T cells in healthy people across ages. TCRdb recomputed calls from the 5' RACE reads with MiXCR, one row per CDR3 protein. The data show about 1.5 million distinct CDR3 sequences, with approximately 43% seen just once and less than 5% held by the top ten. The sequenced sample was blood. All receptors come from a young woman in good health. Each CDR3 is given with its conserved first and last residue. Each record gives: J gene, clone size, V gene, D gene, CDR3 protein, CDR3 DNA. A D gene is named only where the DNA matches it firmly. Only part of the rows carry a size: once, few, many, or a class if the clone is expanded.

TRBJ2-2 - TRBV2 - CASSEFSSGELFF TGTGCCAGCAGTGAATTTAGCTCCGGGGAGCTGTTTTTT
TRBJ2-5 - TRBV27 - CASSPPGTQPTQYF TGTGCCAGCAGTCCTCCCGGGACCCAACCCACCCAGTACTTC
TRBJ2-3 few TRBV2 TRBD2 CASSVSGTRTDTQYF TGTGCCAGCAGTGTTAGCGGGACCCGCACAGATACGCAGTATTTT
TRBJ2-3 few TRBV6-1 TRBD1 CASTQSWTGSTDTQYF TGTGCCAGCACCCAGAGTTGGACAGGGAGCACAGATACGCAGTATTTT
TRBJ2-1 few TRBV4-2 TRBD2 CASSQDPGTSPYNEQFF TGTGCCAGCAGCCAAGATCCCGGGACTAGCCCCTACAATGAGCAGTTCTTC
TRBJ1-1 few TRBV29-1 - CSVELGGRTAEAFF TGCAGCGTTGAGCTTGGGGGTCGAACGGCTGAAGCTTTCTTT
TRBJ2-1 - TRBV27 - CASSLLRGTSYNEQFF TGTGCCAGCAGTTTACTCAGGGGAACCTCCTACAATGAGCAGTTCTTC
TRBJ2-1 few TRBV7-2 TRBD2 CASSLGLAGLPYNEQFF TGTGCCAGCAGCTTAGGACTAGCGGGCTTACCTTACAATGAGCAGTTCTTC
TRBJ2-7 - TRBV7-2 TRBD2 CASRPSGAFSYEQYF TGTGCCAGCAGGCCAAGCGGGGCATTCTCCTACGAGCAGTACTTC
TRBJ2-1 - TRBV27 TRBD2 CASGLAGGPYNEQFF TGTGCCAGCGGTTTAGCGGGGGGGCCGTACAATGAGCAGTTCTTC
TRBJ2-1 - TRBV20-1 - CSAPIGSLDEQFF TGCAGTGCTCCGATCGGGAGCCTCGATGAGCAGTTCTTC
TRBJ1-2 - TRBV12-3/TRBV12-4 TRBD1 CASSFPGGGDGYTF TGTGCCAGCAGTTTCCCAGGGGGCGGAGATGGCTACACCTTC
TRBJ1-1 - TRBV20-1 - CSGRRGNTEAFF TGCAGTGGCCGACGGGGAAACACTGAAGCTTTCTTT
TRBJ2-7 - TRBV30 TRBD1 CAWIMGQHYEQYF TGTGCCTGGATTATGGGACAGCACTACGAGCAGTACTTC
TRBJ2-7 - TRBV20-1 - CSASRVSSSYEQYF TGCAGTGCTTCACGGGTCTCCAGCTCCTACGAGCAGTACTTC
TRBJ2-3 - TRBV9 TRBD2 CASSAVRGGARDTQYF TGTGCCAGCAGCGCCGTGCGCGGGGGGGCACGAGATACGCAGTATTTT
TRBJ2-7 - TRBV12-3/TRBV12-4 TRBD1 CASTGTGDEQYF TGTGCCAGCACCGGGACAGGCGATGAGCAGTACTTC
TRBJ1-1 - TRBV20-1 TRBD1 CSADRGPTEAFF TGCAGTGCCGACAGGGGACCCACTGAAGCTTTCTTT
TRBJ2-5 few TRBV5-6 - CASSSTSGSETQYF TGTGCCAGCAGCTCTACATCGGGATCGGAGACCCAGTACTTC
TRBJ2-1 - TRBV6-2/TRBV6-3 - CAVQTALEQFF TGTGCCGTACAAACCGCTCTTGAGCAGTTCTTC
TRBJ1-5 few TRBV2 TRBD1 CASSEQGVNQPQHF TGTGCCAGCAGTGAACAGGGGGTCAATCAGCCCCAGCATTTT
TRBJ2-1 - TRBV29-1 - CSVAEGPNNEQFF TGCAGCGTCGCCGAGGGACCGAACAATGAGCAGTTCTTC
TRBJ2-5 - TRBV4-2 TRBD2 CASSQELAGEETQYF TGTGCCAGCAGCCAGGAACTAGCGGGGGAAGAGACCCAGTACTTC
TRBJ2-1 few TRBV2 - CASNPWNNEQFF TGTGCCAGCAACCCTTGGAACAATGAGCAGTTCTTC
TRBJ1-2 few TRBV10-3 - CAISATTEANYGYTF TGTGCCATCAGTGCTACGACAGAGGCTAACTATGGCTACACCTTC
TRBJ2-5 - TRBV7-2 - CASSLATNPGETQYF TGTGCCAGCAGCTTAGCGACTAACCCCGGGGAGACCCAGTACTTC
TRBJ2-7 - TRBV10-3 - CAISESGFYEQYF TGTGCCATCAGTGAGTCGGGTTTCTACGAGCAGTACTTC
TRBJ1-2 - TRBV3-1 TRBD1 CASSQVQGPSNYGYTF TGTGCCAGCAGCCAAGTACAGGGGCCCTCTAACTATGGCTACACCTTC
TRBJ2-7 - TRBV29-1 - CSVAQRRSCEQYF TGCAGCGTTGCCCAGCGTCGCTCCTGCGAGCAGTACTTC
TRBJ2-1 - TRBV2 - CASSDQTSRQFF TGTGCCAGCAGTGACCAGACTAGTCGGCAGTTCTTC
TRBJ2-1 - TRBV15 - CATSRDPTNEQFF TGTGCCACCAGCAGGGACCCTACTAATGAGCAGTTCTTC
TRBJ2-3 few TRBV20-1 - CSAIGWVLNHPTTSTDTQYF TGCAGTGCTATTGGGTGGGTCCTAAATCACCCCACAACTAGCACAGATACGCAGTATTTT
TRBJ2-5 few TRBV6-2/TRBV6-3 TRBD2 CASTGERLAGKETQYF TGTGCCAGCACTGGGGAGAGACTAGCAGGAAAAGAGACCCAGTACTTC
TRBJ2-1 few TRBV7-3 TRBD2 CASSTSTSAYNEQFF TGTGCCAGCAGCACCTCGACTAGCGCCTACAATGAGCAGTTCTTC
TRBJ1-6 - TRBV2 TRBD1 CASKAQGDSPLHF TGTGCCAGCAAAGCCCAGGGGGATTCACCCCTCCACTTT
TRBJ1-2 few TRBV5-6 - CASSPEGRAGGYTF TGTGCCAGCAGTCCGGAAGGCAGGGCTGGGGGCTACACCTTC
TRBJ2-1 few TRBV9 - CASSGQKTYNEQFF TGTGCCAGCAGTGGACAGAAGACATATAATGAGCAGTTCTTC
TRBJ2-2 few TRBV9 - CASSFNVRNTGELFF TGTGCCAGCAGCTTTAATGTTCGGAACACCGGGGAGCTGTTTTTT
TRBJ2-1 - TRBV29-1 - CSVPRTVFFHEQFF TGCAGCGTTCCCAGGACAGTCTTTTTCCATGAGCAGTTCTTC
TRBJ2-3 - TRBV4-1 TRBD2 CASSLRSRLSGGTSTDTQYF TGCGCCAGCAGCCTCCGGTCCCGACTTAGCGGGGGGACTAGCACAGATACGCAGTATTTT
TRBJ2-7 - TRBV12-3/TRBV12-4 TRBD2 CASSFGLAGADEQYF TGTGCCAGCAGTTTCGGACTAGCGGGAGCAGACGAGCAGTACTTC
TRBJ1-3 - TRBV6-8 - CASCPRLTGNPGNTIYF TGTGCCAGCTGCCCCAGACTAACAGGGAACCCTGGAAACACCATATATTTT
TRBJ1-5 - TRBV12-3/TRBV12-4 - CASSLDGAASGPQHF TGTGCCAGCAGTTTAGACGGAGCGGCCTCTGGGCCCCAGCATTTT
TRBJ2-5 few TRBV6-2/TRBV6-3 - CASSPRRVGQETQYF TGTGCCAGCAGTCCGCGTCGTGTGGGACAAGAGACCCAGTACTTC
TRBJ2-5 - TRBV16 - CASSQRGDEAQYF TGTGCCAGCAGCCAACGAGGGGATGAGGCCCAGTACTTC
TRBJ2-3 - TRBV15 - CATSRVVRTATQYF TGTGCCACCAGCAGAGTAGTACGCACAGCTACGCAGTATTTT
TRBJ2-1 few TRBV27 TRBD1 CASSSRQGPYNEQFF TGTGCCAGCAGTTCCCGACAGGGACCCTACAATGAGCAGTTCTTC
TRBJ2-7 - TRBV2 - CASSEGARAGSYNEQYF TGTGCCAGCAGTGAAGGGGCTAGAGCCGGGAGCTACAATGAGCAGTACTTC
TRBJ2-3 many TRBV7-9 - CASSLVGQDTDTQYF TGTGCCAGCAGCTTAGTAGGCCAGGACACAGATACGCAGTATTTT
TRBJ1-1 few TRBV7-9 - CATRHTNTEAFF TGTGCCACCCGACACACGAACACTGAAGCTTTCTTT
TRBJ2-1 - TRBV9 - CASSVHGGPYNEQFF TGTGCCAGCAGCGTTCATGGGGGACCCTACAATGAGCAGTTCTTC
TRBJ2-2 - TRBV12-3/TRBV12-4 - CASSQHTGELFF TGTGCCAGCAGTCAACACACCGGGGAGCTGTTTTTT
TRBJ2-5 - TRBV12-3/TRBV12-4 - CASSGAGTGFLNEQYF TGTGCCAGCAGTGGCGCCGGAACAGGGTTTCTCAATGAGCAGTACTTC
TRBJ2-3 few TRBV5-1 TRBD1 CASSLAPTGASTDTQYF TGCGCCAGCAGCCTCGCCCCTACAGGGGCGAGCACAGATACGCAGTATTTT
TRBJ1-6 many TRBV20-1 - CSARRRDRPYNSPLHF TGCAGTGCTAGAAGGAGGGATCGGCCCTATAATTCACCCCTCCACTTT
TRBJ1-1 - TRBV6-6 - CASSYATNTEAFF TGTGCCAGCAGTTATGCCACGAACACTGAAGCTTTCTTT
TRBJ1-1 few TRBV20-1 TRBD1 CSARDIKGAGTEAFF TGCAGTGCTAGAGATATTAAGGGGGCGGGTACTGAAGCTTTCTTT